This entry is about one T cell receptor beta chain. CDR1 and CDR2 (germline): SQVTM, ANQGSEA. CDR3 size: 13 residues. Profiling relied on immunoSEQ multiplex PCR, and the TCRdb table lists in-frame clones only, not all of them. The sample holds about 32,000 clones, about 88% seen once. This record belongs to a study of T cell changes during pregnancy in multiple sclerosis. The chain employs TRBV29-1 and TRBJ2-5; perhaps TRBD1 as D (6 bases). The assigned J gene may be wrong: the sequence end matches TRBJ2-7 better. The TCR originated in a female donor with multiple sclerosis, enrolled in a pregnancy study. The sequences come from CD8+ T cells from peripheral blood mononuclear cells, collected in the second trimester of pregnancy. The CDR3: CSVETDRPYEQYF. The CDR3, as DNA: TGCAGCGTTGAAACGGACAGACCCTACGAGCAGTACTTC.